The rows below give T cell receptor beta chains drawn from one sample of a study of blood T cells in healthy people across ages. TCRdb processed the 5' RACE reads anew with MiXCR; each CDR3 protein has one entry. In the table there are more than 900,000 distinct CDR3 sequences, about 25% of which are singletons. These same data were also listed under a study on T cells of mothers and their children.

The sample comprised blood. These receptors were taken from a girl aged 2 to 10 in good health. The CDR3 runs from the conserved cysteine through the conserved F or W. The D gene is left open where the match is weak. Some rows mark clone size as missing; the rest say once, few, many or name a class of expanded clone.

j_gene | d_gene | v_gene | abundance | CDR3nt | CDR3aa
TRBJ1-1 | NA | TRBV12-3/TRBV12-4 | few | TGTGCCAGCAGCCGTGCTGGGGGATTGAACACTGAAGCTTTCTTT | CASSRAGGLNTEAFF
TRBJ2-6 | NA | TRBV27 | once | TGTGCCAGCAGTTTAAGAGTAGCCTCTGGGGCCAACGTCCTGACTTTC | CASSLRVASGANVLTF
TRBJ2-7 | NA | TRBV7-9 | NA | TGTGCCAGCAGTCAAACAAACGACAGTCCCTACGAGCAGTACTTC | CASSQTNDSPYEQYF
TRBJ2-5 | NA | TRBV20-1 | NA | TGCAGTGCTGCAGACGGTTTGGGGACCCAGTACTTC | CSAADGLGTQYF
TRBJ2-7 | TRBD1 | TRBV5-6 | NA | TGTGCCAGCAGCCTCTCCGACGGGACAGTTACTTACGAGCAGTACTTC | CASSLSDGTVTYEQYF
TRBJ2-1 | TRBD2 | TRBV11-1 | NA | TGTGCCAGCAGCTTACAGCGGGGTCTACTCGGGATATACAATGAGCAGTTCTTC | CASSLQRGLLGIYNEQFF
TRBJ2-1 | TRBD2 | TRBV29-1 | NA | TGCAGCGGGGGGGGTAGACTAGCGGCCTACAATGAGCAGTTCTTC | CSGGGRLAAYNEQFF
TRBJ2-5 | NA | TRBV20-1 | NA | TGCAGTGCTAGAGATTTTGGGGGGGGGCGAGAGACCCAGTACTTC | CSARDFGGGRETQYF
TRBJ2-5 | TRBD2 | TRBV6-6 | NA | TGTGCCAGCACCGATAGACTAGCGGAATTACAAGAGACCCAGTACTTC | CASTDRLAELQETQYF
TRBJ2-5 | NA | TRBV2 | NA | TGTGCCAGCAGTGGAGGACCCACCAGGGAGTTCTTC | CASSGGPTREFF
TRBJ1-5 | NA | TRBV12-3/TRBV12-4 | NA | TGTGCCAGCAGTTTAGGCAGGGCTGGGGGTCAGCCCCAGCATTTT | CASSLGRAGGQPQHF
TRBJ1-1 | NA | TRBV6-1 | few | TGTGCCAGCAATCAGATCTCTGAAGCTTTCTTT | CASNQISEAFF
TRBJ2-4 | NA | TRBV29-1 | NA | TGCAGCGTTGTGGGGTTCGCGGACATTCAGTACTTC | CSVVGFADIQYF
TRBJ2-7 | TRBD2 | TRBV9 | few | TGTGCCAGCAGCGTAGTCGGGGGGGCCTACGAGCAGTACTTC | CASSVVGGAYEQYF
TRBJ2-2 | TRBD1 | TRBV12-3/TRBV12-4 | NA | TGTGCCAGCACAAGACAGGGGCGGCAGACCGGGGAGCTGTTTTTT | CASTRQGRQTGELFF